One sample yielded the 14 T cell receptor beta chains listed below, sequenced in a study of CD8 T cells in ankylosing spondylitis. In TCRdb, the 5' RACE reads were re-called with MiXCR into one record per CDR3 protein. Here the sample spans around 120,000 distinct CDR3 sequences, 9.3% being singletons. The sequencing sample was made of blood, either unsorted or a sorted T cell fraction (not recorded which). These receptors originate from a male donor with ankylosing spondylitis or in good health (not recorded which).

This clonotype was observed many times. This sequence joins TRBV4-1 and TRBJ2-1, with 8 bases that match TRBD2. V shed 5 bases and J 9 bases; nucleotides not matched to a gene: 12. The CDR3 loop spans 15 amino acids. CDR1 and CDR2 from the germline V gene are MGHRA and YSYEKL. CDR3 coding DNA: TGCGCCAGCAGCTCGGGACTAGATGTCTCCTTTGAGCAGTTCTTC. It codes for CASSSGLDVSFEQFF.

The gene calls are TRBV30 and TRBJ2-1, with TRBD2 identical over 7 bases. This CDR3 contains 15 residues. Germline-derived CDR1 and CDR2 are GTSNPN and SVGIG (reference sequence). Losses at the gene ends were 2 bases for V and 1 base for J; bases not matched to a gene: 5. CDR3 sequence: CAWSSSGLSYNEQFF. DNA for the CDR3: TGTGCCTGGAGTTCTAGCGGCCTGTCCTACAATGAGCAGTTCTTC.

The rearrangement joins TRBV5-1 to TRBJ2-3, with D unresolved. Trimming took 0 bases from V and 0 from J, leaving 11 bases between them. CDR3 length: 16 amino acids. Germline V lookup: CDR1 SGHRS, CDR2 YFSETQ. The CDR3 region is CASSLAGSPSTDTQYF. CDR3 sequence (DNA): TGCGCCAGCAGCTTGGCCGGGTCCCCTAGCACAGATACGCAGTATTTT. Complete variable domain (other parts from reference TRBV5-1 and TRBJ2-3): KAGVTQTPRYLIKTRGQQVTLSCSPISGHRSVSWYQQTPGQGLQFLFEYFSETQRNKGNFPGRFSGRQFSNSRSEMNVSTLELGDSALYLCASSLAGSPSTDTQYFGPGTRLTVL.

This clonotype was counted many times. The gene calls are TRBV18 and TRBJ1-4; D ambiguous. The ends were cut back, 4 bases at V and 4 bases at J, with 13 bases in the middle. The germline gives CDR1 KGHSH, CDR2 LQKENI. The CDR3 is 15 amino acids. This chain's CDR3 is CASSRVAGINEKLFF. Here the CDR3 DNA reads TGTGCCAGCTCACGAGTCGCAGGAATTAATGAAAAACTGTTTTTT.

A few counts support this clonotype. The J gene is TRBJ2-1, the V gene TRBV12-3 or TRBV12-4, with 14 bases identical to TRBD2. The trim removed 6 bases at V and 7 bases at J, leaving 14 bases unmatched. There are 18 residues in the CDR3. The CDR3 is CASRSGEMGTSGRNEQFF. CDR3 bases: TGTGCCAGCAGGTCCGGTGAGATGGGGACTAGCGGGAGAAATGAGCAGTTCTTC.

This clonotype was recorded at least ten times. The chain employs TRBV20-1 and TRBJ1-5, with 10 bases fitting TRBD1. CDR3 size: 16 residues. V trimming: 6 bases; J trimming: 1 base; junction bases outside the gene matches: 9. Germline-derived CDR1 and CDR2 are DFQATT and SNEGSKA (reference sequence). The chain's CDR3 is CSALKGQGLSNQPQHF. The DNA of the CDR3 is TGCAGTGCCCTAAAGGGACAGGGGCTAAGCAATCAGCCCCAGCATTTT.

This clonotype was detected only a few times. The DNA of the CDR3 is TGTGCCAGCAGCCAAGGGACTAGCGTATTTTACGAGCAGTACTTC. It is translated as CASSQGTSVFYEQYF. The chain recombines TRBV3-1 with TRBJ2-7; 9 nucleotides line up with TRBD2. The J segment lost 4 bases and the V segment lost 1 base, leaving 5 bases of the junction unmatched. Germline V gene sequence: CDR1 LGHDT, CDR2 YNNKEL (reference sequence). This CDR3 spans 15 amino acids.

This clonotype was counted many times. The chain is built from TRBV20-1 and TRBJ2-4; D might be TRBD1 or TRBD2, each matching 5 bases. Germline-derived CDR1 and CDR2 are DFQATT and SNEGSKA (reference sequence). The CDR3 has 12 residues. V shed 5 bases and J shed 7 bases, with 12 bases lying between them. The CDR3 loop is CSAEGPGNIQYF. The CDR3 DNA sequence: TGCAGTGCTGAGGGGCCAGGGAACATTCAGTACTTC.

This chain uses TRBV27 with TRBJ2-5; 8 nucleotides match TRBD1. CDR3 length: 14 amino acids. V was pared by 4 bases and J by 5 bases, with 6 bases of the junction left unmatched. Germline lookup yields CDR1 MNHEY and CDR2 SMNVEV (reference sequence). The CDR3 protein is CASSSGQGWETQYF. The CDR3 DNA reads TGTGCCAGCAGTTCAGGACAGGGTTGGGAGACCCAGTACTTC.

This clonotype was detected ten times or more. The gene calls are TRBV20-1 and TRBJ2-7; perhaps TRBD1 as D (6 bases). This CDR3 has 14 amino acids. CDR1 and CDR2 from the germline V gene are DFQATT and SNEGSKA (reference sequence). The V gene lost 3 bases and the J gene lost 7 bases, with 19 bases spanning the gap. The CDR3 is CSASLARGRGEQYF. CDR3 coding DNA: TGCAGTGCTAGTTTGGCGAGGGGCAGGGGTGAGCAGTACTTC.

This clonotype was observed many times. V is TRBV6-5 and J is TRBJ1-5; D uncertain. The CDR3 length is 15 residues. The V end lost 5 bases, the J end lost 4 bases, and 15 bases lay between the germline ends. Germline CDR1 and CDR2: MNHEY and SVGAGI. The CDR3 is CASSLSRRENQPQHF. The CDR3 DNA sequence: TGTGCCAGCAGTCTATCGAGGCGGGAGAATCAGCCCCAGCATTTT.

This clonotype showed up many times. This chain's CDR3 is CASSPSGGEQYF. For the CDR3, the DNA is TGTGCCAGCAGCCCATCAGGGGGAGAGCAGTACTTC. The chain has TRBV27 and TRBJ2-7, with 7 bases fitting TRBD1. J was trimmed by 7 bases and V by 6 bases; bases with no gene match: 6. Germline CDR1 MNHEY, CDR2 SMNVEV (reference sequence). The CDR3 consists of 12 residues.

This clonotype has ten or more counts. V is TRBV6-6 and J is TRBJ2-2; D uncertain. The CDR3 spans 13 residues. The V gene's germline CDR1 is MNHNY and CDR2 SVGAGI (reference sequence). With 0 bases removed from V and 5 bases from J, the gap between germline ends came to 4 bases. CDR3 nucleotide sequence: TGTGCCAGCAGTTACTCGACTACCGGGGAGCTGTTTTTT. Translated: CASSYSTTGELFF.

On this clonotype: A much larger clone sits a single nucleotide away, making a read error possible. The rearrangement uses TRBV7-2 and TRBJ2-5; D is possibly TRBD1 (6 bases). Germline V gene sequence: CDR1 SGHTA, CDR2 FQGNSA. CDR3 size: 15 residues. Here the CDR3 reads CASSLVLTEGETHYF. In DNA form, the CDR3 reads TGTGCCAGCAGCTTAGTTCTAACCGAGGGGGAGACCCATTACTTC.